This T cell receptor beta chain was obtained from a study of blood T cell repertoires in COVID-19. At the level of the study: COVID-19 samples from acute and convalescent phases originated in the United States, Italy and Spain. T cells, B-cell-depleted T cells, or PBMCs provided the cDNA or gDNA that served as material.

The CDR3 loop spans 13 amino acids. CDR1 and CDR2 from the germline V gene are MNHEY and SMNVEV (reference sequence). V shed 3 bases and J shed 7 bases, with 10 bases lying between them. Per the authors' pipeline: The authors estimated nucleated cell counts from reference gene primer amplification. TCRdb keeps only in-frame clones here, not all; method: immunoSEQ multiplex PCR. V and J calls and clone size are as listed in that table; D and trimming were resolved from the DNA. The table records some 300,000 clones, just under 90% of them present only once. In Seattle, patients joined the study during active infection and were tracked longitudinally.

The sequenced sample was peripheral blood. This chain uses TRBV27 with TRBJ2-1; maybe TRBD1 (5 bases). The origin of this receptor is a woman in her 50s with COVID-19, enrolled during active disease. As DNA, the CDR3 is TGTGCCAGCAGTTTTATCGACAGAAATGAGCAGTTCTTC. Amino acids: CASSFIDRNEQFF.